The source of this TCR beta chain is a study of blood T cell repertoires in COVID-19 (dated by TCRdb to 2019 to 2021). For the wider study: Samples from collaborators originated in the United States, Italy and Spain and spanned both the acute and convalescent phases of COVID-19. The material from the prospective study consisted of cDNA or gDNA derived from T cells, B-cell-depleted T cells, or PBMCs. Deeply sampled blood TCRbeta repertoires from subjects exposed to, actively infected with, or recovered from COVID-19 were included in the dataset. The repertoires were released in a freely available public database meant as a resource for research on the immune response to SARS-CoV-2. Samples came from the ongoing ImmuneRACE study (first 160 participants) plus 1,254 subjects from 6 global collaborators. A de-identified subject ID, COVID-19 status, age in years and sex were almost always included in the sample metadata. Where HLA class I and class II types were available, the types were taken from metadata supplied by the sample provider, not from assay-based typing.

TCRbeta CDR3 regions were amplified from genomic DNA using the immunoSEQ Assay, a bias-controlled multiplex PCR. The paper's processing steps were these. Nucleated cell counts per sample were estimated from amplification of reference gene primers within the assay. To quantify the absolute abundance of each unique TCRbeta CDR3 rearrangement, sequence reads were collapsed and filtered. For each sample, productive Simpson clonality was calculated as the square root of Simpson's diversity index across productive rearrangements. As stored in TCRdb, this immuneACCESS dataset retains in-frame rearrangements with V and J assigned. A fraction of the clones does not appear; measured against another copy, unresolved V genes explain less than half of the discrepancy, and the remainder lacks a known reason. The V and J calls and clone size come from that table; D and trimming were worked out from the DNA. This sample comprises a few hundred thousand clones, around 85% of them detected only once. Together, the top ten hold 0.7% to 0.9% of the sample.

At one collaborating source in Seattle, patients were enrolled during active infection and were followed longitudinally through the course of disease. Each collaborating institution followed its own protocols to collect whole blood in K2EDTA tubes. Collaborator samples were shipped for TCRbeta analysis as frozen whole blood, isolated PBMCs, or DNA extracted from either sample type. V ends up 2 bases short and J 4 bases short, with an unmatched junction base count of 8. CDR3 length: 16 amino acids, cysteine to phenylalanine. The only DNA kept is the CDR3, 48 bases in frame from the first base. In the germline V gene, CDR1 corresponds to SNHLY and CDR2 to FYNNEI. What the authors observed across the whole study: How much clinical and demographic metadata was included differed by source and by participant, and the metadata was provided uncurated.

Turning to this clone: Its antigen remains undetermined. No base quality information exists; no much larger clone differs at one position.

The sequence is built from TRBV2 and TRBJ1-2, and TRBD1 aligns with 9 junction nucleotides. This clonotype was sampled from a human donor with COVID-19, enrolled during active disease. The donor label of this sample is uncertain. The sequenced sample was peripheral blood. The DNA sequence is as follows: TGTGCCAGCAGTGAAAGCCGGGGACAGGGTGCCTATGGCTACACCTTC. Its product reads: CASSESRGQGAYGYTF.